This T cell receptor beta chain was identified during a study of blood T cell repertoires in COVID-19 (dated by TCRdb to the early 2020s). Background for the entire study: Samples covering the acute and convalescent phases of COVID-19 were provided by collaborators in the United States, Italy and Spain. The repertoires were released in a freely available public database meant as a resource for research on the immune response to SARS-CoV-2. Samples came from the ongoing ImmuneRACE study (first 160 participants) plus 1,254 subjects from 6 global collaborators. The prospective study material was composed of cDNA or gDNA derived from T cells, B-cell-depleted T cells, or PBMCs. Subjects who had been exposed to COVID-19, were actively infected with it, or had recovered from it provided the deeply sampled blood TCRbeta repertoires that made up the dataset. A de-identified subject ID, COVID-19 status, age in years and sex were almost always included in the sample metadata. HLA class I and class II types, where available, came from metadata supplied by the sample provider rather than from assay-based typing. The study at large found these results: Clinical and demographic metadata were provided uncurated, with the amount varying by source and participant.

From the cysteine through the phenylalanine, the CDR3 covers 12 amino acids. Kept here is only the CDR3 DNA, which spans 36 bases and is read in frame from base 1. According to the germline V gene, CDR1 reads KGHSH and CDR2 reads LQKENI. V lost 4 bases and J lost 1 base; the stretch between them is 5 bases long. The immunoSEQ Assay, a bias-controlled multiplex PCR, was used to amplify TCRbeta CDR3 regions from genomic DNA. Turning to the authors' computational methods: Within the assay, amplification of reference gene primers was used to estimate how many nucleated cells each sample contained. To quantify the absolute abundance of each unique TCRbeta CDR3 rearrangement, sequence reads were collapsed and filtered. Productive Simpson clonality was computed per sample as the square root of Simpson's diversity index over productive rearrangements. As stored in TCRdb, this immuneACCESS dataset retains in-frame rearrangements with V and J assigned. A fraction of the clones does not appear; measured against another copy, unresolved V genes explain less than half of the discrepancy, and the remainder lacks a known reason. V and J calls and clone size follow that table, whereas D and trimming were derived from the DNA. Present in this sample are about 170,000 clones, 84% of which were seen just once. The ten biggest clones cover about 2.7% of the sample.

About this clone: Its cognate antigen has yet to be identified. No base quality information exists; no much larger clone differs at one position.

The collaborating institutions used their own protocols to collect whole blood in K2EDTA tubes. Collaborator samples were shipped for TCRbeta analysis as frozen whole blood, isolated PBMCs, or DNA extracted from either sample type. The sample comprised peripheral blood. Rearrangement joined TRBV18 to TRBJ2-7; the D gene is perhaps TRBD2, on 5 matching bases. This TCR derives from a human donor with acute or convalescent COVID-19. The donor label of this sample is uncertain. This receptor has the CDR3 CASSRTSYEQYF. The DNA sequence is TGTGCCAGCTCACGGACTTCCTACGAGCAGTACTTC. The full variable domain, completed from the reference TRBV18 and TRBJ2-7 proteins outside the CDR3, reads NAGVMQNPRHLVRRRGQEARLRCSPMKGHSHVYWYRQLPEEGLKFMVYLQKENIIDESGMPKERFSAEFPKEGPSILRIQQVVRGDSAAYFCASSRTSYEQYFGPGTRLTVT.